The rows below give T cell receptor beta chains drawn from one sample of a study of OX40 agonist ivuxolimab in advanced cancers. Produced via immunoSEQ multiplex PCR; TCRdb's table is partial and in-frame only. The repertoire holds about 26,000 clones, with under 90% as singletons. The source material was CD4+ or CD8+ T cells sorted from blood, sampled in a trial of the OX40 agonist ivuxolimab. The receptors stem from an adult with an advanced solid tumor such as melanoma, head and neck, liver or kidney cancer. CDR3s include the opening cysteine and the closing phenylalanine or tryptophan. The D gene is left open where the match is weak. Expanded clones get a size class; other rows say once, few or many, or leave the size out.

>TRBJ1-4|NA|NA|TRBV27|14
CASSFGGGNEKLFF
TGTGCCAGCAGTTTCGGTGGGGGGAATGAAAAACTGTTTTTT
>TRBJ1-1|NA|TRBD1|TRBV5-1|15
CASSLGQGGSTEAFF
TGCGCCAGCAGCTTGGGACAGGGTGGGAGCACTGAAGCTTTCTTT
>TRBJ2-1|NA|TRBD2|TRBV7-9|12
CASSSRGDEQFF
TGTGCCAGCAGCTCCCGGGGGGATGAGCAGTTCTTC
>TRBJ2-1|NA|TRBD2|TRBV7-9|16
CASSSSGGISYNEQFF
TGTGCCAGCAGTTCTAGCGGGGGGATCTCCTACAATGAGCAGTTCTTC
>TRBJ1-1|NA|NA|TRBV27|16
CASSCISGGLDTEAFF
TGTGCCAGCAGTTGTATTAGTGGAGGCTTGGACACTGAAGCTTTCTTT
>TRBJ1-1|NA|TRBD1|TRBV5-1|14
CASSWGQGGTEAFF
TGCGCCAGCAGCTGGGGACAGGGTGGCACTGAAGCTTTCTTT
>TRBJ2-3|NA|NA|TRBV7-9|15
CASSPPASPTDTQYF
TGTGCCAGCAGCCCCCCGGCTAGTCCAACAGATACGCAGTATTTT
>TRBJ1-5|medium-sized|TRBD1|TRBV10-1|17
CASSARMRGQQNQPQHF
TGCGCCAGCAGTGCCCGAATGAGGGGGCAACAAAATCAGCCCCAGCATTTT
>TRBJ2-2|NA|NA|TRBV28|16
CASSFMGSRGTGELFF
TGTGCCAGCAGTTTTATGGGGAGTCGAGGGACCGGGGAGCTGTTTTTT
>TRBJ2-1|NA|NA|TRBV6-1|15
CASSDFPVSGYEQFF
TGTGCCAGCAGTGATTTCCCCGTGAGTGGTTATGAGCAGTTCTTC
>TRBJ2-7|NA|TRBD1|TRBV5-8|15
CASSFRTGGLNEQYF
TGTGCCAGCAGCTTTCGGACAGGGGGCCTGAACGAGCAGTACTTC
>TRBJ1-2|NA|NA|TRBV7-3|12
CASSFGFLGYTF
TGTGCCAGCAGCTTCGGGTTCCTTGGCTACACCTTC
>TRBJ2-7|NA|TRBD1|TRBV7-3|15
CASSFGTGASYEQYF
TGTGCCAGCAGCTTCGGGACAGGGGCCTCCTACGAGCAGTACTTC
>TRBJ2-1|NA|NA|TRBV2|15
CASSAGIGQSNEQFF
TGTGCCAGCAGTGCTGGCATCGGACAGAGCAATGAGCAGTTCTTC
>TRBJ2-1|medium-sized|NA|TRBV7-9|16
CASSLAPGGRDNEQFF
TGTGCCAGCAGCTTAGCGCCCGGGGGGCGGGACAATGAGCAGTTCTTC
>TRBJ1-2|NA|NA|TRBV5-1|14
CASSLDSPRYGYTF
TGCGCCAGCAGCTTGGACAGTCCCCGATATGGCTACACCTTC
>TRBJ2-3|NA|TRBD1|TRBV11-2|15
CASRDRDRGGDTQYF
TGTGCCAGCAGGGACCGGGACAGGGGAGGAGATACGCAGTATTTT
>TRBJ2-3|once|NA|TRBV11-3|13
CASSYDSLDTQYF
TGTGCCAGCAGCTACGACAGCCTAGATACGCAGTATTTT
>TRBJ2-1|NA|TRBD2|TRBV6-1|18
CASSELTGGVWMGNEQFF
TGTGCCAGCAGTGAATTGACGGGGGGGGTTTGGATGGGCAATGAGCAGTTCTTC
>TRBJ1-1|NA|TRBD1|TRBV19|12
CASKAGGTEAFF
TGTGCCAGTAAGGCAGGGGGAACTGAAGCTTTCTTT
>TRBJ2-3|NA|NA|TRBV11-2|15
CASSLDPGRRDTQYF
TGTGCCAGCAGCTTAGATCCGGGGAGAAGAGATACGCAGTATTTT
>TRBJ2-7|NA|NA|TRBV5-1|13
CASSLVAEREQYF
TGCGCCAGCAGCTTGGTAGCAGAACGGGAGCAGTACTTC
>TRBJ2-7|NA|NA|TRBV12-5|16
CASGLVLGRTSYEQYF
TGTGCTAGTGGTTTGGTACTTGGCAGGACCTCCTACGAGCAGTACTTC
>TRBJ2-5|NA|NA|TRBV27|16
CASSFVSQGVRETQYF
TGTGCCAGCAGTTTTGTGTCCCAGGGTGTCCGGGAGACCCAGTACTTC
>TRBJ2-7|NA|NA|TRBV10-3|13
CASQGEGTYEQYF
TGTGCCTCTCAGGGGGAGGGGACCTACGAGCAGTACTTC
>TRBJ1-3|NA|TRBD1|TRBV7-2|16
CASRMTGAISGNTIYF
TGTGCCAGCAGAATGACAGGGGCCATCTCTGGAAACACCATATATTTT
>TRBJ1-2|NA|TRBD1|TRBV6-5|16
CASSYSRDRGRNGYTF
TGTGCCAGCAGTTACTCCCGGGACAGGGGGCGGAATGGCTACACCTTC
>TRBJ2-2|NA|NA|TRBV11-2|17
CASSLWGDLGVTGELFF
TGTGCCAGCAGCTTATGGGGGGACCTCGGAGTGACCGGGGAGCTGTTTTTT
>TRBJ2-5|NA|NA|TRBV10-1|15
CAVLPRGPTWETQYF
TGCGCCGTCCTCCCCCGGGGCCCAACCTGGGAGACCCAGTACTTC
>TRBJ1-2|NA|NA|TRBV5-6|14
CASSLELLNYGYTF
TGTGCCAGCAGCTTGGAACTGTTAAACTATGGCTACACCTTC
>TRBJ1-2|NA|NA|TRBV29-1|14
CSVVVGLSNYGYTF
TGCAGCGTTGTGGTGGGGCTGAGTAACTATGGCTACACCTTC
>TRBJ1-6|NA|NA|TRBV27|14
CASSFGQKASPLHF
TGTGCCAGCAGTTTTGGCCAGAAGGCTTCACCCCTCCACTTT
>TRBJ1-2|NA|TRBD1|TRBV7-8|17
CASSPGRQGALSYGYTF
TGTGCCAGCAGCCCAGGCAGACAGGGGGCGCTTTCCTATGGCTACACCTTC
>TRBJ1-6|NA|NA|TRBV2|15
CASSLRSSYNSPLHF
TGTGCCAGCAGCTTACGTTCCAGCTATAATTCACCCCTCCACTTT
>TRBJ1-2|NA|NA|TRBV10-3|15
CAISDTGHPNYGYTF
TGTGCCATCAGTGACACGGGACATCCGAACTATGGCTACACCTTC
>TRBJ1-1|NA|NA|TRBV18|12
CASSPFGGEAFF
TGTGCCAGCTCACCCTTCGGGGGTGAAGCTTTCTTT
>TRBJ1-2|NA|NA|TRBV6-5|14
CASSYSEGSNGYTF
TGTGCCAGCAGTTACTCCGAGGGGAGCAATGGCTACACCTTC
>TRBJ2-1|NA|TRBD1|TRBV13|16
CASRPQRTGGRNEQFF
TGTGCCAGCAGACCTCAACGGACAGGGGGCCGGAATGAGCAGTTCTTC
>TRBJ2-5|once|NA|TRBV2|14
CASRPLGDQETQYF
TGTGCCAGCAGACCGCTGGGGGACCAAGAGACCCAGTACTTC
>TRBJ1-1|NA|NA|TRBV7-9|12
CASSRGGTEAFF
TGTGCCAGCAGCCGAGGGGGCACTGAAGCTTTCTTT
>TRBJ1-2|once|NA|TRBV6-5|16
CASSYTRQSTDYGYTF
TGTGCCAGCAGTTACACCCGTCAGTCCACAGACTATGGCTACACCTTC
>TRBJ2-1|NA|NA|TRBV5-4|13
CASSHRGYNEQFF
TGTGCCAGCAGCCATAGAGGATACAATGAGCAGTTCTTC
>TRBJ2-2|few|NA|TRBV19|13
CASTDENTGELFF
TGTGCCAGTACGGACGAGAACACCGGGGAGCTGTTTTTT
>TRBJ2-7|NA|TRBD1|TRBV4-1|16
CASSQDWGQGSYEQYF
TGCGCCAGCAGTCAAGATTGGGGACAGGGTTCCTACGAGCAGTACTTC
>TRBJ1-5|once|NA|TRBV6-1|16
CASSEGRGRPNQPQHF
TGTGCCAGCAGTGAAGGTCGAGGACGGCCGAATCAGCCCCAGCATTTT